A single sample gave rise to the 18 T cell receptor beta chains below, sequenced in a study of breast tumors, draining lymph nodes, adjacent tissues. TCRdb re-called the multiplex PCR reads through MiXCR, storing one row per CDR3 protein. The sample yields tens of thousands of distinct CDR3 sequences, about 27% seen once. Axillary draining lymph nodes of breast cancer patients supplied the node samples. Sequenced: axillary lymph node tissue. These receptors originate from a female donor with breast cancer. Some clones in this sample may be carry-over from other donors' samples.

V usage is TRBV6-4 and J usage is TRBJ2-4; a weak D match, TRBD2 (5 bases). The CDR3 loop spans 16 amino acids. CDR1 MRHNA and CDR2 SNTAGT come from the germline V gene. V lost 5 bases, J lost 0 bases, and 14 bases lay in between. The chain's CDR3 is CASSQQNGKAKNIQYF. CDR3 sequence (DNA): TGTGCCAGCAGTCAACAAAACGGGAAAGCCAAAAACATTCAGTACTTC.

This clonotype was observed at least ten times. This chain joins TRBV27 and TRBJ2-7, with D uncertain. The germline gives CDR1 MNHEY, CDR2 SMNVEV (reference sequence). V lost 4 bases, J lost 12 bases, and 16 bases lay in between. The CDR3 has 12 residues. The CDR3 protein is CASSSFGGVLYF. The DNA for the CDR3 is TGTGCCAGCAGTTCCTTCGGTGGGGTACTGTACTTC.

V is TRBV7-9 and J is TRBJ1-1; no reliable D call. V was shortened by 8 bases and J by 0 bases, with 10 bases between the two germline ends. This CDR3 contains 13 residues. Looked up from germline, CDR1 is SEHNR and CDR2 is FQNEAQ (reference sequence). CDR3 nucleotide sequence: TGTGCCAGCGGGGAACGGGTGAACACTGAAGCTTTCTTT. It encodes CASGERVNTEAFF.

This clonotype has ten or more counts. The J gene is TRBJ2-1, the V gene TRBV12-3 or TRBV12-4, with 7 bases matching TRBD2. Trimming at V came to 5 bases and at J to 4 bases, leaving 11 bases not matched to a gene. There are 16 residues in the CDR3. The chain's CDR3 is CASSPSVGGIYNEQFF. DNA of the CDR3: TGTGCCAGCAGTCCTTCAGTGGGAGGGATTTACAATGAGCAGTTCTTC.

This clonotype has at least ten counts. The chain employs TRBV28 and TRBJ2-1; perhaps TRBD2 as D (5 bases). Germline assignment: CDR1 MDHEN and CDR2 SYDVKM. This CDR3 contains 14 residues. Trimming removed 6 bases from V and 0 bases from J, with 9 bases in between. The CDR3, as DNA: TGTGCCAGCAGACGGAGGTCCTCCTACAATGAGCAGTTCTTC. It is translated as CASRRRSSYNEQFF.

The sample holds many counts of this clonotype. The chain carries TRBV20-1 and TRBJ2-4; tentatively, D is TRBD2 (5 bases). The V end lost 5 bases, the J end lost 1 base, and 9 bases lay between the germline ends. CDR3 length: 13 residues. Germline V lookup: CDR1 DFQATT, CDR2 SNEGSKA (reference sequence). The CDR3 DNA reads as TGCAGTGCTCCGAGGGCCGCCAAAAACATTCAGTACTTC. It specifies CSAPRAAKNIQYF.

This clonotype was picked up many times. The CDR3 nucleotides are TGTGCCAGCAGTGAAGCCTCTTGGGGGTTTCGGACTGAAGCTTTCTTT. It encodes CASSEASWGFRTEAFF. The rearrangement links TRBV2 to TRBJ1-1; D might be TRBD1 (5 bases). The CDR3 extends over 16 amino acids. Trimming took 0 bases from V and 5 from J, leaving 16 bases between them. Germline V CDR1 and CDR2: SNHLY, FYNNEI.

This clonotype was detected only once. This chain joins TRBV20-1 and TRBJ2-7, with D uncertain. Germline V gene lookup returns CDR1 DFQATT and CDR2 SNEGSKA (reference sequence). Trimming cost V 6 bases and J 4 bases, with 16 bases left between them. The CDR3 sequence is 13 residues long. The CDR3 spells CSAPWNWRYEQYF. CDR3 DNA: TGCAGTGCCCCGTGGAATTGGCGGTACGAGCAGTACTTC.

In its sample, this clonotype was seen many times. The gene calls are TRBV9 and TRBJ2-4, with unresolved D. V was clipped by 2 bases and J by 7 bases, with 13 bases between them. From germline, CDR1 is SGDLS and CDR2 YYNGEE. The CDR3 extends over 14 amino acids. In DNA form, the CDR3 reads TGTGCCAGCAGCGTCAATTCCGAGGAGAACATTCAGTACTTC. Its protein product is CASSVNSEENIQYF.

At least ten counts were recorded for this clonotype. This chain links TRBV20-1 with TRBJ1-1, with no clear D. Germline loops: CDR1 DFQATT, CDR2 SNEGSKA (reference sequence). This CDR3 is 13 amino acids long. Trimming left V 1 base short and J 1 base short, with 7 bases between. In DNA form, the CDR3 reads TGCAGTGCTAGAGTCGTATGGAACACTGAAGCTTTCTTT. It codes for CSARVVWNTEAFF.

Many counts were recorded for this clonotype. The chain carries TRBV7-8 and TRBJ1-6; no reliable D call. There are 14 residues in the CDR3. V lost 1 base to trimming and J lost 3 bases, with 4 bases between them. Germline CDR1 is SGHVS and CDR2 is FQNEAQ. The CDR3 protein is CASSLVSYNSPLHF. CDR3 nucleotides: TGTGCCAGCAGCTTAGTCAGCTATAATTCACCCCTCCACTTT.

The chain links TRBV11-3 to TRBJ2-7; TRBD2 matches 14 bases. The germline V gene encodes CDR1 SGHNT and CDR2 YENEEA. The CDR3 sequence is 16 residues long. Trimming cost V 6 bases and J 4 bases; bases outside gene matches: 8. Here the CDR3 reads CASSLPGLAGEYEQYF. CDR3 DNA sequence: TGTGCCAGCAGTTTGCCGGGACTAGCGGGAGAATACGAGCAGTACTTC.

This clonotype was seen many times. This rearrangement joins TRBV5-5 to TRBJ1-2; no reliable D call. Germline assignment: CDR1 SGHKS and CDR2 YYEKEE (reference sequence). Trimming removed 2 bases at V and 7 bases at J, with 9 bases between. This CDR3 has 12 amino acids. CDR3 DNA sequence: TGTGCCAGCAGCTTTTCTTTGGGTGGCTACACCTTC. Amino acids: CASSFSLGGYTF.

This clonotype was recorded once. CDR3 region: CASSTPRAGGPQHF. CDR3 sequence (DNA): TGTGCCAGCAGCACCCCGAGGGCGGGAGGGCCGCAGCATTTT. The chain employs TRBV7-8 and TRBJ1-5; no firm D call. Germline CDR1 is SGHVS and CDR2 is FQNEAQ. The CDR3 covers 14 residues. The V gene lost 5 bases and the J gene lost 13 bases, with 21 bases spanning the gap.

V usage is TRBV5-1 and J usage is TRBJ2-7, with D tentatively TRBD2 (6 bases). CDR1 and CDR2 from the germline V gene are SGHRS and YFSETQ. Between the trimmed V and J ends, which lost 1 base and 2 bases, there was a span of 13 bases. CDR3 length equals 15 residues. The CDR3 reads CASSLLGSGAYEQYF. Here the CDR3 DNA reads TGCGCCAGCAGCTTGCTGGGTAGCGGAGCCTACGAGCAGTACTTC.

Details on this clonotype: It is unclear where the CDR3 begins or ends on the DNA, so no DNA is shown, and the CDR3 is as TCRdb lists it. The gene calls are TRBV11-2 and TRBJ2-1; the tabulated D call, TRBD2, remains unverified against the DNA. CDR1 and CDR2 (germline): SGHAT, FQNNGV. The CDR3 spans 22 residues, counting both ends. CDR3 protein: CASSFYICSAPYLAGVVGEQFF.

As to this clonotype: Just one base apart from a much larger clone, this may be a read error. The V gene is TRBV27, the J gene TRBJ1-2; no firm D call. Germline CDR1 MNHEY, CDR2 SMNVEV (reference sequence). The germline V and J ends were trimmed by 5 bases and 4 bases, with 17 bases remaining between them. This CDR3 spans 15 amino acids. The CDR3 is CASSRDMASLYGYTF. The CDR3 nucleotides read TGTGCCAGCAGTCGAGATATGGCAAGCCTCTATGGCTACACCTTC.

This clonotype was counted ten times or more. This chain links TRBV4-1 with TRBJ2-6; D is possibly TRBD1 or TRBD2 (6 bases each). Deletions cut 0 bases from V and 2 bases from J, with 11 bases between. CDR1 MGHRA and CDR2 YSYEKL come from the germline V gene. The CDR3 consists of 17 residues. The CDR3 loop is CASSQEGGYAGANVLTF. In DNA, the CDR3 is TGCGCCAGCAGCCAAGAAGGGGGGTATGCTGGGGCCAACGTCCTGACTTTC.